The sequence of this TCR beta chain was determined in a study of blood T cell repertoires in COVID-19. TCRdb keeps only in-frame clones here, not all; method: immunoSEQ multiplex PCR. The sample contains 200,000 to 250,000 clones, just over 90% of which appear only once. The CDR3 extends over 15 amino acids. V was clipped by 8 bases and J by 8 bases; unmatched bases: 12. Germline-derived CDR1 and CDR2 are MGHDK and SYGVNS. The material sequenced was PBMCs or T cells enriched from blood (not recorded which). The chain carries TRBV25-1 and TRBJ1-4, with TRBD1 matching 9 bases. This clonotype was sampled from a woman between 18 and 30 years old who had recovered from COVID-19. The CDR3 nucleotides read TGTGCCAGCTCAAGACCGGGACAGGGCTTAGAAAAACTGTTTTTT. It is translated as CASSRPGQGLEKLFF.